One and the same sample provided the 8 T cell receptor beta chains below, sequenced in a study of shared clonotypes between healthy human individuals. Assay used: immunoSEQ multiplex PCR; TCRdb lists only in-frame clones, some missing. Counted here are around 440,000 clones, about 74% occurring once; the ten biggest clones make up around 12%. Sequenced material: PBMCs. These receptors originate from a woman in her thirties or forties in good health. Some clones in this sample may be carry-over from other donors' samples.

This chain connects TRBV10-2 to TRBJ2-5; D might be TRBD2 (7 bases). Germline CDR1 reads WSHSY; CDR2 reads SAAADI. CDR3 length: 14 amino acids. V was cut by 4 bases and J by 5 bases, with 14 bases left in between. CDR3 loop: CASSGVGGPETQYF. In DNA, the CDR3 is TGCGCCAGCAGTGGAGTCGGGGGGCCGGAGACCCAGTACTTC.

About this clone: The likely explanation is a read error, given a far larger clone one base away. This chain uses TRBV10-3 with TRBJ1-2; D unresolved. V was pared by 4 bases and J by 4 bases, with 4 bases between. The CDR3 covers 11 residues. Germline CDR1 ENHRY, CDR2 SYGVKD. CDR3 in amino acids: CAISVGYGYTF. DNA for the CDR3: TGTGCCATCAGTGTAGGCTATGGCTACACCTTC.

This chain links TRBV14 with TRBJ1-2; 10 bases agree with TRBD1. This CDR3 region has 15 residues. The V gene's germline CDR1 is SGHDN and CDR2 FVKESK. The V and J ends lost 4 bases and 4 bases, in that order; junction bases with no gene match: 6. This chain's CDR3 is CASSRDRGRGYGYTF. CDR3 bases: TGTGCCAGCAGCCGAGACAGGGGGCGCGGCTATGGCTACACCTTC.

This sequence joins TRBV11-1 and TRBJ2-2, with 7 bases that match TRBD1. This CDR3 region has 15 residues. Germline CDR1 reads SGHAT; CDR2 reads FQDESV (reference sequence). Trimming cost V 5 bases and J 1 base; bases outside gene matches: 4. This CDR3 is CASSIRQGNTGELFF. The DNA for the CDR3 is TGTGCCAGCAGCATACGACAGGGGAACACCGGGGAGCTGTTTTTT.

The CDR3 DNA is TGTGCCAGCAGCTTGGACAGGGCGTCGAGTCAGCCCCAGCATTTT. Translation gives CASSLDRASSQPQHF. V gene TRBV5-4 combines with J gene TRBJ1-5; maybe TRBD1 (6 bases). CDR3 length equals 15 residues. The ends were cut back, 0 bases at V and 6 bases at J, with 13 bases in the middle. Germline assignment: CDR1 SGHNT and CDR2 YYREEE (reference sequence).

J is TRBJ2-1 and V is TRBV5-5, with 7 bases aligning to TRBD2. This CDR3 is 14 amino acids long. Germline V gene sequence: CDR1 SGHKS, CDR2 YYEKEE (reference sequence). The V gene end was trimmed by 0 bases and the J gene end by 10 bases; junction bases not matched to a gene: 7. The CDR3 DNA follows: TGTGCCAGCAGCTTGGCGGGGACTACCGGCGAGCAGTTCTTC. Translating it yields CASSLAGTTGEQFF.

This clone was seen more than once but under ten times. V gene TRBV7-9 combines with J gene TRBJ1-1; no clear D. Germline CDR1 and CDR2: SEHNR and FQNEAQ (reference sequence). Trimming left V 2 bases short and J 1 base short, with 5 bases between. This CDR3 contains 13 residues. The CDR3 sequence is CASSLNSNTEAFF. CDR3 bases: TGTGCCAGCAGCTTAAACTCGAACACTGAAGCTTTCTTT.

The rearrangement uses TRBV20-1 and TRBJ2-7; D is uncertain. The germline V and J ends were trimmed by 0 bases and 2 bases, with 2 bases remaining between them. Germline V CDR1 and CDR2: DFQATT, SNEGSKA (reference sequence). CDR3 size: 11 residues. The CDR3 loop reads CSAREAYEQYF. The CDR3 DNA is TGCAGTGCTAGAGAGGCCTACGAGCAGTACTTC.